The 9 T cell receptor beta chains presented below share a single source sample, sequenced in a study of blood T cells in healthy people across ages. A sample-barcoded 5' primer and a J-beta primer mix were used in a second PCR of roughly 7 to 11 cycles. One entry per CDR3 protein, called by TCRdb with MiXCR from the 5' RACE reads. This sample carries about 1.6 million distinct CDR3 sequences, about 35% of them seen once, and the ten largest clones take approximately 10%. The sequenced material came from blood. The receptors come from a woman aged 25 to 39 in good health.

The chain is built from TRBV4-2 and TRBJ1-5; D gene ambiguous. The germline V gene encodes CDR1 LGHNA and CDR2 YNFKEQ. Trimming left V 4 bases short and J 5 bases short, with 9 bases between. The CDR3 loop spans 13 amino acids. The CDR3 region has the DNA TGTGCCAGCAGCCGTCTTGGAGATCAGCCCCAGCATTTT. Protein product: CASSRLGDQPQHF.

This clonotype was recorded a few times. This chain links TRBV5-5 with TRBJ1-1; maybe TRBD1 (6 bases). V dropped 3 bases and J dropped 5 bases, with 14 bases sitting between them. The CDR3 is 14 amino acids. The germline CDR1 and CDR2 sequences are SGHKS and YYEKEE (reference sequence). The CDR3 region is CASSSDRLGTEAFF. The CDR3, as DNA: TGTGCCAGCAGCTCAGACAGGTTGGGGACTGAAGCTTTCTTT.

The chain couples TRBV28 to TRBJ1-2; 7 bases agree with TRBD1. The CDR3 extends over 15 amino acids. Per the germline V gene, CDR1 is MDHEN and CDR2 is SYDVKM. J gave up 4 bases and V 6 bases, and 11 bases lay outside the gene matches. In DNA form, the CDR3 reads TGTGCCAGCAGCCTAAGACAGGGAGGTCCCTATGGCTACACCTTC. Protein sequence: CASSLRQGGPYGYTF.

The table lists this clonotype with many counts. The junction departs from germline at one end; a sequencing error may be responsible. The CDR3 loop is CASSQGNNEQFF. In DNA form, the CDR3 reads TGTGCCAGCAGCCAAGGTAACAATGAGCAGTTCTTC. The rearrangement uses TRBV4-1 and TRBJ2-1; D is unresolved. From germline, CDR1 is MGHRA and CDR2 YSYEKL. This CDR3 has 12 amino acids.

This clonotype was counted ten times or more. The chain couples TRBV20-1 to TRBJ2-5; 10 nucleotides align to TRBD2. CDR1 is DFQATT, CDR2 SNEGSKA, per germline (reference sequence). The CDR3 runs 16 residues. Germline trimming cut 0 bases from V and 4 bases from J; bases unmatched to any gene: 8. CDR3 in DNA: TGCAGTGCTAGAGATCCAGCGGGGGGGCCCGGAGAGACCCAGTACTTC. It encodes CSARDPAGGPGETQYF.

This clonotype was counted between two and nine times. The chain is built from TRBV7-2 and TRBJ2-5, with 8 bases matching TRBD2. The CDR3 is made up of 17 amino acids. Germline trimming cut 4 bases from V and 1 base from J; bases unmatched to any gene: 11. Germline loops: CDR1 SGHTA, CDR2 FQGNSA. For the CDR3, the DNA is TGTGCCAGCAGCTCCCCGAAGAGCGGGGGAAGCCAAGAGACCCAGTACTTC. Translated, it gives CASSSPKSGGSQETQYF.

V gene TRBV10-3 combines with J gene TRBJ2-7; D remains ambiguous. Germline CDR1 reads ENHRY; CDR2 reads SYGVKD. This CDR3 is 14 amino acids long. Trimming shortened V by 6 bases and J by 2 bases, and 14 bases separated the two germline ends. The CDR3 DNA is TGTGCCATCAGGGCCCGCCCGGATGCCTACGAGCAGTACTTC. Its translation: CAIRARPDAYEQYF.

This chain connects TRBV7-2 to TRBJ2-5, with 10 bases identical to TRBD2. The ends lost 1 base at V and 0 bases at J; junction bases unmatched: 8. The CDR3 extends over 18 amino acids. Germline CDR1 SGHTA, CDR2 FQGNSA. CDR3 in amino acids: CASSLVKPAGGYQETQYF. CDR3 DNA: TGTGCCAGCAGCTTAGTAAAACCAGCGGGGGGGTACCAAGAGACCCAGTACTTC.

This clonotype was seen only a few times. This chain uses TRBV18 with TRBJ2-6; 10 bases match TRBD1. This CDR3 contains 16 residues. CDR1 is KGHSH, CDR2 LQKENI, per germline. J was trimmed by 3 bases and V by 5 bases; bases with no gene match: 4. The CDR3 nucleotides read TGTGCCAGCTCAAGACAGGGGGCCCTTGGGGCCAACGTCCTGACTTTC. Protein sequence: CASSRQGALGANVLTF.